The 26 T cell receptor beta chains below come from one sample, sequenced in a study of OX40 agonist ivuxolimab in advanced cancers. The method was immunoSEQ multiplex PCR; TCRdb's version includes in-frame clones alone and lacks a portion of them. The data hold about 69,000 clones, with approximately 90% observed a single time. The starting material was CD4+ or CD8+ T cells sorted from blood, obtained in a trial of the OX40 agonist ivuxolimab. These receptor sequences come from an adult with an advanced solid tumor such as melanoma, head and neck, liver or kidney cancer.

CDR3 region: CASSGGLFNEQFF. The CDR3 coding sequence is TGTGCCAGCAGCGGGGGACTCTTCAATGAGCAGTTCTTC. The chain couples TRBV5-6 to TRBJ2-7; TRBD2 is a possible D gene (6 bases). The J call may not be correct, given that the DNA end is closer to TRBJ2-1. Germline V gives CDR1 SGHDT, CDR2 YYEEEE. The length of the CDR3 is 13 residues.

V and J are TRBV27 and TRBJ2-2; 15 nucleotides agree with TRBD2. Germline values: CDR1 MNHEY, CDR2 SMNVEV (reference sequence). Trimming at V came to 8 bases and at J to 0 bases, leaving 1 base not matched to a gene. The CDR3 runs to 16 residues. CDR3 in amino acids: CASRTSGRANTGELFF. CDR3 nucleotides: TGTGCCAGCCGGACTAGCGGGAGGGCGAACACCGGGGAGCTGTTTTTT.

The chain couples TRBV27 to TRBJ2-1; 7 positions agree with TRBD1. Germline V CDR1 and CDR2: MNHEY, SMNVEV (reference sequence). Trimming at V came to 2 bases and at J to 7 bases, leaving 8 bases not matched to a gene. This CDR3 has 15 amino acids. The CDR3 loop reads CASSLDRAYQNEQFF. For the CDR3, the DNA is TGTGCCAGCAGTTTAGACAGGGCTTATCAGAATGAGCAGTTCTTC.

The genes are TRBV14 and TRBJ2-1, with 7 bases that match TRBD2. Trimming removed 4 bases from V and 5 bases from J; junction bases left unmatched: 17. Germline assignment: CDR1 SGHDN and CDR2 FVKESK. The CDR3 loop spans 18 amino acids. The CDR3 protein is CASSRKVGGLADNNEQFF. The CDR3 DNA is TGTGCCAGCAGCCGGAAAGTGGGAGGGCTAGCGGACAACAATGAGCAGTTCTTC.

The chain couples TRBV13 to TRBJ1-3; D perhaps matches TRBD1 (6 bases). The CDR3 extends over 15 amino acids. CDR1 and CDR2 from the germline V gene are PRHDT and FYEKMQ (reference sequence). The V end was cut by 5 bases, the J end by 2 bases, with 13 bases between. CDR3 DNA sequence: TGTGCCAGCAGCCTACGGACAGAGACTGGAAACACCATATATTTT. Translating it yields CASSLRTETGNTIYF. Complete variable domain (other parts from reference TRBV13 and TRBJ1-3): AAGVIQSPRHLIKEKRETATLKCYPIPRHDTVYWYQQGPGQDPQFLISFYEKMQSDKGSIPDRFSAQQFSDYHSELNMSSLELGDSALYFCASSLRTETGNTIYFGEGSWLTVV.

V gene TRBV9 combines with J gene TRBJ2-7; tentatively, D is TRBD1 (5 bases). The CDR3 covers 13 residues. CDR1 SGDLS and CDR2 YYNGEE come from the germline V gene. V was cut by 9 bases and J by 0 bases, with 13 bases left in between. CDR3 DNA: TGTGCCACCAAGGCAGGGCGCTCCTACGAGCAGTACTTC. Protein product: CATKAGRSYEQYF.

The chain joins TRBV9 to TRBJ1-1; D unresolved. Trimming cost V 4 bases and J 4 bases, with 17 bases left between them. This CDR3 has 15 amino acids. Germline V gene data show CDR1 as SGDLS and CDR2 as YYNGEE. CDR3 bases: TGTGCCAGCAGCCCCTCTTATCTGAAGGGCACTGAAGCTTTCTTT. It specifies CASSPSYLKGTEAFF.

The CDR3 protein is CASTAGRSTDTQYF. CDR3 in DNA: TGTGCCAGTACTGCAGGACGGAGCACAGATACGCAGTATTTT. The rearrangement joins TRBV2 to TRBJ2-3; D uncertain. The V and J ends lost 9 bases and 0 bases respectively, with 13 bases between them. The CDR3 totals 14 residues. CDR1 is SNHLY and CDR2 is FYNNEI in the germline V gene. The complete variable domain, with remaining parts taken from reference TRBV2 and TRBJ2-3, reads EPEVTQTPSHQVTQMGQEVILRCVPISNHLYFYWYRQILGQKVEFLVSFYNNEISEKSEIFDDQFSVERPDGSNFTLKIRSTKLEDSAMYFCASTAGRSTDTQYFGPGTRLTVL.

The J gene is TRBJ1-1, the V gene TRBV27; TRBD1 is a possible D gene (5 bases). This CDR3 is built from 14 residues. Trimming cost V 2 bases and J 2 bases, with 9 bases left between them. The germline gives CDR1 MNHEY, CDR2 SMNVEV (reference sequence). The DNA for the CDR3 is TGTGCCAGCAGTTTAAGGCAGGGAAACACTGAAGCTTTCTTT. Its protein is CASSLRQGNTEAFF.

Here the CDR3 DNA reads TGCAGCGTTGAAGATCAAAGCACCGGACAGGAGTACGATAACACTGAAGCTTTCTTT. Translation gives CSVEDQSTGQEYDNTEAFF. The V call is TRBV29-1, the J call TRBJ1-1, with 7 nucleotides matching TRBD1. V gave up 0 bases and J gave up 2 bases; unmatched junction bases: 18. The CDR3 contains 19 residues. Germline-derived CDR1 and CDR2 are SQVTM and ANQGSEA.

The V and J genes are TRBV7-3 and TRBJ1-2; 8 positions agree with TRBD1. J lost 7 bases, V lost 1 base, and 2 bases had no gene match. CDR1 and CDR2 from the germline V gene are SGHTA and FQGTGA. The CDR3 is made up of 13 amino acids. CDR3 sequence: CASSLNRGSGYTF. The CDR3 DNA reads TGTGCCAGCAGCTTAAACAGGGGGAGTGGCTACACCTTC.

The count of this clone is one. The rearrangement uses TRBV15 and TRBJ1-5; tentatively, D is TRBD1 (5 bases). Trimming removed 1 base from V and 5 bases from J, with 9 bases in between. CDR3 size: 14 residues. Looked up from germline, CDR1 is LNHNV and CDR2 is YYDKDF (reference sequence). CDR3 nucleotide sequence: TGTGCCACCAGCAGAGGGGGGGATTATCAGCCCCAGCATTTT. Translated: CATSRGGDYQPQHF.

This chain links TRBV28 with TRBJ1-3; D uncertain. CDR1 and CDR2 (germline): MDHEN, SYDVKM. Trimming stripped 3 bases from V and 0 bases from J, with 9 bases between. There are 15 residues in the CDR3. The CDR3 here is CASSFHGVSGNTIYF. In nucleotides, the CDR3 is TGTGCCAGCAGTTTTCATGGCGTCTCTGGAAACACCATATATTTT.

This chain connects TRBV5-4 to TRBJ1-1; 9 bases are a match to TRBD1. With 4 bases clipped from V and 8 bases from J, the junction kept 6 bases outside the gene matches. The CDR3 is 13 amino acids. The germline V gene encodes CDR1 SGHNT and CDR2 YYREEE (reference sequence). The CDR3: CASSLGTGREAFF. The CDR3 coding sequence is TGTGCCAGCAGCCTGGGGACAGGGCGAGAAGCTTTCTTT. Full variable domain (remainder filled in from reference TRBV5-4 and TRBJ1-1): ETGVTQSPTHLIKTRGQQVTLRCSSQSGHNTVSWYQQALGQGPQFIFQYYREEENGRGNFPPRFSGLQFPNYSSELNVNALELDDSALYLCASSLGTGREAFFGQGTRLTVV.

V usage is TRBV11-1 and J usage is TRBJ1-3; no definite D call. This CDR3 contains 16 residues. V was trimmed by 0 bases and J by 1 base, leaving 10 bases between them. The germline V gene encodes CDR1 SGHAT and CDR2 FQDESV (reference sequence). CDR3 DNA sequence: TGTGCCAGCAGCTTAGCAGGACGGGGATCTGGAAACACCATATATTTT. Protein sequence: CASSLAGRGSGNTIYF. Full variable domain (remainder filled in from reference TRBV11-1 and TRBJ1-3): EAEVAQSPRYKITEKSQAVAFWCDPISGHATLYWYRQILGQGPELLVQFQDESVVDDSQLPKDRFSAERLKGVDSTLKIQPAELGDSAMYLCASSLAGRGSGNTIYFGEGSWLTVV.

In this sample, this clone turned up a few times. The J gene is TRBJ1-2, the V gene TRBV6-5; D uncertain. The CDR3 length is 11 residues. The V gene's germline CDR1 is MNHEY and CDR2 SVGAGI. Deletions cut 7 bases from V and 4 bases from J, with 7 bases between. The CDR3 here is CASKPIYGYTF. The CDR3 DNA reads TGTGCCAGCAAGCCAATCTATGGCTACACCTTC.

The chain links TRBV11-1 to TRBJ2-1; TRBD2 agrees at 10 bases. CDR1 and CDR2 (germline): SGHAT, FQDESV (reference sequence). This CDR3 spans 16 amino acids. V lost 6 bases and J lost 4; bases outside the gene matches: 9. The CDR3 loop reads CASSSALAGVYNEQFF. In nucleotides, the CDR3 is TGTGCCAGCAGTTCAGCCCTAGCGGGAGTATACAATGAGCAGTTCTTC.

The chain recombines TRBV2 with TRBJ1-5, with unresolved D. Deletions cut 3 bases from V and 3 bases from J, with 18 bases between. The CDR3 extends over 17 amino acids. Germline values: CDR1 SNHLY, CDR2 FYNNEI. CDR3 in amino acids: CASSDSTPLSPNQPQHF. DNA for the CDR3: TGTGCCAGCAGTGACAGTACTCCTCTCTCCCCCAATCAGCCCCAGCATTTT. The variable domain in full, with the rest retrieved from reference TRBV2 and TRBJ1-5, is EPEVTQTPSHQVTQMGQEVILRCVPISNHLYFYWYRQILGQKVEFLVSFYNNEISEKSEIFDDQFSVERPDGSNFTLKIRSTKLEDSAMYFCASSDSTPLSPNQPQHFGDGTRLSIL.

The chain is built from TRBV5-1 and TRBJ2-7; possible D gene TRBD1, 6 bases. Germline CDR1 and CDR2: SGHRS and YFSETQ. CDR3 length: 15 amino acids. V dropped 2 bases and J dropped 5 bases, with 17 bases sitting between them. Here the CDR3 reads CASSLPQGKGNEQYF. CDR3 coding DNA: TGCGCCAGCAGCTTACCACAGGGTAAGGGCAACGAGCAGTACTTC. The full variable domain, with the rest looked up from reference TRBV5-1 and TRBJ2-7, is KAGVTQTPRYLIKTRGQQVTLSCSPISGHRSVSWYQQTPGQGLQFLFEYFSETQRNKGNFPGRFSGRQFSNSRSEMNVSTLELGDSALYLCASSLPQGKGNEQYFGPGTRLTVT.

The gene calls are TRBV19 and TRBJ2-5; 8 bases fit TRBD2. The V gene's germline CDR1 is LNHDA and CDR2 SQIVND (reference sequence). The CDR3 runs 15 residues. V was pared by 3 bases and J by 6 bases, with 9 bases of the junction left unmatched. In nucleotides, the CDR3 is TGTGCCAGTAGTATGGGTAGCGGGATAGTAAAGACCCAGTACTTC. Translation: CASSMGSGIVKTQYF.

The chain carries TRBV18 and TRBJ2-2; D gene unclear. This CDR3 is built from 13 residues. V was trimmed by 8 bases and J by 2 bases, leaving 9 bases between them. Germline loops: CDR1 KGHSH, CDR2 LQKENI. As DNA, the CDR3 is TGTGCCAGCCCCCTAGAAAACACCGGGGAGCTGTTTTTT. It specifies CASPLENTGELFF.

The J gene is TRBJ2-1, the V gene TRBV14; 11 bases are shared with TRBD2. This CDR3 comprises 15 residues. Unmatched junction bases numbered 3, after V lost 4 bases and J lost 4 bases. CDR1 is SGHDN and CDR2 is FVKESK in the germline V gene. CDR3: CASSPIAGGYNEQFF. CDR3 bases: TGTGCCAGCAGCCCCATAGCGGGAGGGTACAATGAGCAGTTCTTC.

The chain recombines TRBV28 with TRBJ1-4; D gene ambiguous. Germline V gives CDR1 MDHEN, CDR2 SYDVKM. V was clipped by 5 bases and J by 5 bases, with 18 bases between them. There are 16 residues in the CDR3. The CDR3 loop reads CASSPIGGWVNEKLFF. CDR3 DNA sequence: TGTGCCAGCAGTCCCATCGGAGGATGGGTAAATGAAAAACTGTTTTTT.

This clone appeared a single time. The chain joins TRBV9 to TRBJ2-1; 8 nucleotides match TRBD2. This CDR3 comprises 19 residues. V shed 4 bases, J shed 2 bases, and the junction held 17 bases outside the gene matches. CDR1 and CDR2 (germline): SGDLS, YYNGEE. CDR3 in DNA: TGTGCCAGCAGCCTCGCCGCTAGCGGGCCTAGTGGTCCCTACAATGAGCAGTTCTTC. Encoded protein: CASSLAASGPSGPYNEQFF.

CDR3: CASSPDSYEQYF. DNA for the CDR3: TGCGCCAGCAGCCCCGACAGCTACGAGCAGTACTTC. V gene TRBV5-1 combines with J gene TRBJ2-7, with a tentative D call TRBD1 (5 bases). Germline CDR1 reads SGHRS; CDR2 reads YFSETQ. This CDR3 spans 12 amino acids. V lost 4 bases to trimming and J lost 3 bases, with 8 bases between them.

The chain is built from TRBV7-3 and TRBJ1-2; 11 bases agree with TRBD1. The germline gives CDR1 SGHTA, CDR2 FQGTGA. The CDR3 spans 13 residues. After removal of 3 bases from V and 8 bases from J, the junction contained 2 bases not matched to a gene. CDR3 sequence reads: CASSLGTGGGYTF. The DNA of the CDR3 is TGTGCCAGCAGCTTGGGGACAGGGGGAGGCTACACCTTC.